These 15 T cell receptor beta chains share one sample of origin, sequenced in a study of regulatory T cells in long-lasting Graves disease. This sample's time point: persistent/refractory GD, antithyroid drugs over 5 years with positive TRAb. PBMC RNA was the source of the TCR library. In building TCR beta libraries, iRepertoire HTBI primers were used together with Arm-PCR of CDR3 regions. TCRdb used MiXCR to reprocess the multiplex PCR reads, holding one entry per CDR3 protein. The table lists approximately 470,000 distinct CDR3 sequences, about 20% of them singletons. The specimen comprised peripheral blood mononuclear cells (PBMCs), sampled when the disease was refractory, from a patient treated with antithyroid drugs. Receptor source: a female donor with Graves disease.

Many counts were recorded for this clonotype. The chain combines TRBV20-1 with TRBJ2-5; D uncertain. Trimming pared 1 base from V and 0 bases from J, leaving 6 bases between. The germline CDR1 and CDR2 sequences are DFQATT and SNEGSKA (reference sequence). The CDR3 runs 13 residues. In DNA form, the CDR3 reads TGCAGTGCTAGAGGGCTGTACCAAGAGACCCAGTACTTC. Protein sequence: CSARGLYQETQYF.

This clonotype was detected many times. V and J are TRBV12-3 or TRBV12-4 and TRBJ1-4; 8 bases agree with TRBD1. Trimming took 5 bases from V and 8 from J; bases not matched to a gene: 10. The CDR3 totals 15 residues. CDR3 DNA sequence: TGTGCCAGCAGTCGGTACAGGGGGACGGCGGAAAAACTGTTTTTT. Its protein is CASSRYRGTAEKLFF.

This clonotype has a count of ten or more. The rearrangement joins TRBV7-8 to TRBJ2-4; TRBD1 matches 8 bases. The CDR3 extends over 17 amino acids. V dropped 1 base and J dropped 3; count of bases not matched to a gene: 8. Germline lookup yields CDR1 SGHVS and CDR2 FQNEAQ. The CDR3 DNA follows: TGTGCCAGCAGCTTAGGGGACAGGCCCGGTAGCAAAAACATTCAGTACTTC. It translates to CASSLGDRPGSKNIQYF.

About this clonotype: This could be a read error, since a much larger clone is one nucleotide away. The CDR3 coding sequence is TGTGCCAGCAGTTTATGGGGGTCTTCTTATGGCTACATCTTC. Protein: CASSLWGSSYGYIF. The V and J genes are TRBV28 and TRBJ1-2; the D is unclear. The CDR3 sequence is 14 residues long. Looked up from germline, CDR1 is MDHEN and CDR2 is SYDVKM.

V and J are TRBV7-9 and TRBJ2-2; D not resolved. This CDR3 has 14 residues. The V and J ends lost 5 bases and 6 bases respectively, with 13 bases between them. Germline V gene sequence: CDR1 SEHNR, CDR2 FQNEAQ (reference sequence). CDR3 sequence reads: CASSETVGPGELFF. Written as DNA, the CDR3 is TGTGCCAGCAGCGAAACAGTGGGCCCCGGGGAGCTGTTTTTT. The whole variable domain, filled in from reference TRBV7-9 and TRBJ2-2, reads DTGVSQNPRHKITKRGQNVTFRCDPISEHNRLYWYRQTLGQGPEFLTYFQNEAQLEKSRLLSDRFSAERPKGSFSTLEIQRTEQGDSAMYLCASSETVGPGELFFGEGSRLTVL.

Regarding this clonotype: Just one base apart from a much larger clone, this may be a read error. The chain joins TRBV6-2 or TRBV6-3 to TRBJ2-7, with a tentative D call TRBD1 (6 bases). The CDR3 totals 14 residues. The V end was cut by 2 bases, the J end by 6 bases, with 14 bases between. Germline CDR1 MNHEY, CDR2 SVGEGT. The CDR3 bases are TGTGCCAGCAGTTACCACAGGGCTTCAGGCGAGCAGTACTTC. Protein product: CASSYHRASGEQYF.

This clonotype came up many times. V usage is TRBV7-2 and J usage is TRBJ2-2; no definite D call. This CDR3 is built from 13 residues. V gave up 9 bases and J gave up 1 base, with 9 bases separating them. Per the germline V gene, CDR1 is SGHTA and CDR2 is FQGNSA. CDR3 region: CASSARNTGELFF. CDR3 sequence (DNA): TGTGCCAGTTCGGCAAGGAACACCGGGGAGCTGTTTTTT. Supplemented by reference TRBV7-2 and TRBJ2-2, the full variable domain reads GAGVSQSPSNKVTEKGKDVELRCDPISGHTALYWYRQSLGQGLEFLIYFQGNSAPDKSGLPSDRFSAERTGGSVSTLTIQRTQQEDSAVYLCASSARNTGELFFGEGSRLTVL.

This clonotype occurred many times. The chain links TRBV30 to TRBJ2-7; no clear D. The CDR3 loop spans 13 amino acids. Germline assignment: CDR1 GTSNPN and CDR2 SVGIG (reference sequence). Trimming removed 0 bases at V and 2 bases at J, with 8 bases between. The DNA for the CDR3 is TGTGCCTGGAGTGTGGCTACTGCCTACGAGCAGTACTTC. Encoded protein: CAWSVATAYEQYF.

The J gene is TRBJ2-2, the V gene TRBV7-9; a possible D gene is TRBD2 (5 bases). Trimming removed 7 bases at V and 1 base at J, with 10 bases between. Germline CDR1 is SEHNR and CDR2 is FQNEAQ (reference sequence). The CDR3 is 14 residues long. CDR3 sequence: CASTLEGNTGELFF. As DNA, the CDR3 is TGTGCCAGCACCCTCGAGGGGAACACCGGGGAGCTGTTTTTT. Combining the CDR3 with reference TRBV7-9 and TRBJ2-2 gives the whole variable domain DTGVSQNPRHKITKRGQNVTFRCDPISEHNRLYWYRQTLGQGPEFLTYFQNEAQLEKSRLLSDRFSAERPKGSFSTLEIQRTEQGDSAMYLCASTLEGNTGELFFGEGSRLTVL.

The V call is TRBV28, the J call TRBJ2-3; TRBD1 agrees at 7 bases. This CDR3 is 14 amino acids long. V trimming: 3 bases; J trimming: 2 bases; junction bases outside the gene matches: 2. CDR1 is MDHEN and CDR2 is SYDVKM in the germline V gene. DNA of the CDR3: TGTGCCAGCAGTTTGGGACAGATCACAGATACGCAGTATTTT. It yields the protein CASSLGQITDTQYF.

This clonotype was counted many times. V is TRBV15 and J is TRBJ1-2; D call uncertain. Germline CDR1 and CDR2: LNHNV and YYDKDF (reference sequence). CDR3 size: 15 residues. The V gene lost 0 bases and the J gene lost 4 bases, with 12 bases spanning the gap. CDR3 sequence: CATSRDVGEFYGYTF. The CDR3 DNA sequence: TGTGCCACCAGCAGAGATGTTGGGGAATTCTATGGCTACACCTTC.

J is TRBJ1-1 and V is TRBV29-1; a possible D gene is TRBD1 (5 bases). This CDR3 comprises 13 residues. V gave up 3 bases and J gave up 1 base, with 9 bases separating them. Germline values: CDR1 SQVTM, CDR2 ANQGSEA. The chain's CDR3 is CSVENDRNTEAFF. As DNA, the CDR3 is TGCAGCGTTGAGAACGACAGGAACACTGAAGCTTTCTTT.

The genes are TRBV10-3 and TRBJ2-5; the match to TRBD1 covers 7 bases. This CDR3 contains 14 residues. V lost 4 bases to trimming and J lost 1 base; unmatched junction nucleotides: 3. Germline V gene data show CDR1 as ENHRY and CDR2 as SYGVKD. This chain's CDR3 is CAISGGQTQETQYF. The CDR3 nucleotides are TGTGCCATCAGTGGGGGACAGACCCAAGAGACCCAGTACTTC.

At least ten counts were recorded for this clonotype. The chain carries TRBV28 and TRBJ1-5; 9 bases align to TRBD1. The CDR3 loop spans 13 amino acids. J gave up 2 bases and V 11 bases, and 4 bases lay outside the gene matches. Germline assignment: CDR1 MDHEN and CDR2 SYDVKM. DNA of the CDR3: TGTGCCTGCCGGGACAGGGGCAATCAGCCCCAGCATTTT. It specifies CACRDRGNQPQHF. Filled out from reference TRBV28 and TRBJ1-5, the complete variable domain reads DVKVTQSSRYLVKRTGEKVFLECVQDMDHENMFWYRQDPGLGLRLIYFSYDVKMKEKGDIPEGYSVSREKKERFSLILESASTNQTSMYLCACRDRGNQPQHFGDGTRLSIL.

This clonotype was counted ten times or more. V gene TRBV24-1 combines with J gene TRBJ1-1; no firm D call. Germline V gene data show CDR1 as KGHDR and CDR2 as SFDVKD. V was clipped by 2 bases and J by 11 bases, with 8 bases between them. CDR3 size: 11 residues. The chain's CDR3 is CATSDSQSAFF. CDR3 DNA: TGTGCCACCAGTGATTCACAGAGCGCTTTCTTT.